The T cell receptor beta chain under discussion was sequenced for a study of early T cells in non-severe SARS-CoV-2 infection. Study context: Sequencing input comprised bulk RNA from unsorted whole blood; chain pairing was not available. Study outcomes and limitations: Anti-spike CD8 specificities were favored by VDJdb matching, whose results missed private and CD4 specificities.

TCRdb itself ran the 5' RACE reads through MiXCR, one entry per CDR3 protein. The sample has 74,000 or so distinct CDR3 sequences; about 9.9% are singletons. This CDR3 has 15 amino acids. The germline V and J ends were trimmed by 7 bases and 1 base, with 14 bases remaining between them. Germline CDR1 is LNHDA and CDR2 is SQIVND (reference sequence). Details on this clonotype: The antigen remains undetermined.

This rearrangement joins TRBV19 to TRBJ1-5, with D tentatively TRBD1 (6 bases). The sample was whole blood. The clonotype comes from an adult who was a healthcare worker with PCR-confirmed SARS-CoV-2 infection or an uninfected control (not recorded which). The chain's CDR3 is CASIQQGYSNQPQHF. The CDR3 coding sequence is TGTGCCAGTATTCAACAGGGATACAGCAATCAGCCCCAGCATTTT. Using reference TRBV19 and TRBJ1-5 for the parts outside the CDR3, the full variable domain is DGGITQSPKYLFRKEGQNVTLSCEQNLNHDAMYWYRQDPGQGLRLIYYSQIVNDFQKGDIAEGYSVSREKKESFPLTVTSAQKNPTAFYLCASIQQGYSNQPQHFGDGTRLSIL.